What follows are 26 T cell receptor beta chains derived from one specimen sequenced in a study of T cell responses to AZD1222 COVID-19 vaccine. The protocol was immunoSEQ multiplex PCR, while the TCRdb copy is restricted to in-frame clones and leaves out a portion. Here the sample spans roughly 160,000 clones, roughly 86% being singletons. Sample: peripheral blood, taken on day 0 of AZD1222 vaccination. Receptors were obtained from an adult in good health.

This clone has only one observation. V gene TRBV10-3 combines with J gene TRBJ1-1; perhaps TRBD1 as D (6 bases). Germline V gives CDR1 ENHRY, CDR2 SYGVKD. Trimming removed 11 bases from V and 1 base from J, with 14 bases in between. The CDR3 spans 13 residues. In DNA form, the CDR3 reads TGTGCCGCGACGGGGGGGCAGAACACTGAAGCTTTCTTT. It is translated as CAATGGQNTEAFF.

This clone was seen more than once but under ten times. The chain combines TRBV4-2 with TRBJ2-2; D is unresolved. This CDR3 is built from 13 residues. Germline CDR1 LGHNA, CDR2 YNFKEQ. V lost 0 bases and J lost 6, with 5 bases in between. CDR3 sequence: CASSQEFPGELFF. DNA for the CDR3: TGTGCCAGCAGCCAAGAGTTCCCCGGGGAGCTGTTTTTT.

The chain couples TRBV20-1 to TRBJ2-5; weak D call: TRBD1 (6 bases). The CDR3 runs 13 residues. Germline lookup yields CDR1 DFQATT and CDR2 SNEGSKA (reference sequence). The V end lost 3 bases, the J end lost 2 bases, and 10 bases lay between the germline ends. The CDR3 DNA sequence: TGCAGTGCTAGTGGACAGAAGCAAGAGACCCAGTACTTC. This translates into CSASGQKQETQYF.

The chain carries TRBV6-5 and TRBJ1-2, with a possible D match to TRBD1 (6 bases). The CDR3 is made up of 14 amino acids. V shed 6 bases and J shed 7 bases, with 18 bases lying between them. Germline loops: CDR1 MNHEY, CDR2 SVGAGI. In DNA, the CDR3 is TGTGCCAGCAGCGAGGGGGGGCGATCAGGTGGCTACACCTTC. It translates to CASSEGGRSGGYTF.

The J gene is TRBJ2-2, the V gene TRBV2; D uncertain. The V gene lost 7 bases and the J gene lost 6 bases, with 18 bases spanning the gap. From germline, CDR1 is SNHLY and CDR2 FYNNEI. This CDR3 has 15 amino acids. The CDR3 sequence: CASKLYSGGSGELFF. CDR3 in DNA: TGTGCCAGCAAACTATACTCCGGTGGCTCCGGGGAGCTGTTTTTT. Variable domain in full (rest from reference TRBV2 and TRBJ2-2): EPEVTQTPSHQVTQMGQEVILRCVPISNHLYFYWYRQILGQKVEFLVSFYNNEISEKSEIFDDQFSVERPDGSNFTLKIRSTKLEDSAMYFCASKLYSGGSGELFFGEGSRLTVL.

The chain joins TRBV28 to TRBJ2-6; D not certain. This CDR3 has 14 amino acids. CDR1 is MDHEN and CDR2 is SYDVKM in the germline V gene. With 6 bases removed from V and 4 bases from J, the gap between germline ends came to 10 bases. In DNA form, the CDR3 reads TGTGCCAGCAGCCGACAATCCGGGGCCAACGTCCTGACTTTC. Its protein is CASSRQSGANVLTF.

At least ten counts were recorded for this clone. The rearrangement joins TRBV6-4 to TRBJ1-1; D gene unclear. In germline, CDR1 is MRHNA, CDR2 SNTAGT. The CDR3 is 13 residues long. The ends were cut back, 0 bases at V and 1 base at J, with 3 bases in the middle. In nucleotides, the CDR3 is TGTGCCAGCAGTGACTCGGAGAACACTGAAGCTTTCTTT. As protein: CASSDSENTEAFF.

In this sample, this clone turned up a few times. The rearrangement links TRBV18 to TRBJ2-1; D gene unclear. CDR3 length: 13 amino acids. Deletions cut 3 bases from V and 4 bases from J, with 7 bases between. The germline V gene has CDR1 KGHSH and CDR2 LQKENI. CDR3 nucleotide sequence: TGTGCCAGCTCACCGACAAATTACAATGAGCAGTTCTTC. It codes for CASSPTNYNEQFF.

The chain joins TRBV12-2 to TRBJ1-5; TRBD1 is the table's D call, not checked against the DNA. TRBV12-2 is tagged as a pseudogene. The CDR3 totals 23 residues. The CDR3 bases are TGTGCAAGTCGCTTCCTTCTCCGGGACAGGGGACCCCGAAGACCCTATAGCAATCAGCCCCAGCATTTT. Its translation is CASRFLLRDRGPRRPYSNQPQHF.

The chain carries TRBV27 and TRBJ2-7, with a weak D call TRBD1 (6 bases). This CDR3 is 15 amino acids long. From germline, CDR1 is MNHEY and CDR2 SMNVEV (reference sequence). V lost 5 bases and J 3 bases, leaving 17 bases between the germline ends. The CDR3 DNA sequence: TGTGCCAGCAGTCCCAAAACAGGGACGGGCTACGAGCAGTACTTC. Translation: CASSPKTGTGYEQYF.

This sequence joins TRBV9 and TRBJ2-5; 11 positions agree with TRBD2. The CDR3 length is 15 residues. V lost 3 bases to trimming and J lost 1 base; unmatched junction nucleotides: 2. CDR1 and CDR2 from the germline V gene are SGDLS and YYNGEE. The CDR3, as DNA: TGTGCCAGCAGCGCTAGCGGGGGGACCCAAGAGACCCAGTACTTC. This encodes CASSASGGTQETQYF.

The chain carries TRBV2 and TRBJ1-5, with D hard to call. The CDR3 spans 16 residues. With 2 bases removed from V and 5 bases from J, the gap between germline ends came to 16 bases. Germline CDR1 SNHLY, CDR2 FYNNEI. Here the CDR3 DNA reads TGTGCCAGCAGTGAACCGGGCCCCGCGGCGGATCAGCCCCAGCATTTT. It specifies CASSEPGPAADQPQHF. Full variable domain (remainder filled in from reference TRBV2 and TRBJ1-5): EPEVTQTPSHQVTQMGQEVILRCVPISNHLYFYWYRQILGQKVEFLVSFYNNEISEKSEIFDDQFSVERPDGSNFTLKIRSTKLEDSAMYFCASSEPGPAADQPQHFGDGTRLSIL.

The CDR3 spells CASSLTSGSYYEQYF. In nucleotides, the CDR3 is TGCGCCAGCAGCTTGACGTCAGGCAGTTACTACGAGCAGTACTTC. The chain uses TRBV5-1 and TRBJ2-7, with D unclear. The CDR3 runs 15 residues. Germline values: CDR1 SGHRS, CDR2 YFSETQ. The V gene lost 1 base and the J gene lost 3 bases, with 14 bases spanning the gap.

The chain combines TRBV28 with TRBJ1-2; TRBD1 matches at 7 bases. V lost 0 bases to trimming and J lost 2 bases; unmatched junction nucleotides: 3. Germline V CDR1 and CDR2: MDHEN, SYDVKM. The CDR3 consists of 15 residues. CDR3 DNA sequence: TGTGCCAGCAGTTTATGGGTGGACAGGAACTATGGCTACACCTTC. This translates into CASSLWVDRNYGYTF.

The CDR3 DNA is TGTGCCAGCAGCTTAGATGGCCGGCGGTCTGGAAACACCATATATTTT. It yields the protein CASSLDGRRSGNTIYF. This sequence joins TRBV5-6 and TRBJ1-3; D gene ambiguous. V gave up 2 bases and J gave up 1 base, with 13 bases separating them. The length of the CDR3 is 16 residues. CDR1 and CDR2 (germline): SGHDT, YYEEEE.

The J gene is TRBJ2-7, the V gene TRBV6-2 or TRBV6-3, with 7 bases aligning to TRBD2. Looked up from germline, CDR1 is MNHEY and CDR2 is SVGEGT. V was pared by 2 bases and J by 5 bases, with 9 bases of the junction left unmatched. CDR3 length equals 15 residues. Here the CDR3 DNA reads TGTGCCAGCAGTTACGACTTGCGGGAGCTACACGAGCAGTACTTC. Its translation: CASSYDLRELHEQYF.

The V call is TRBV19, the J call TRBJ1-2; 9 positions match TRBD1. Germline V gene lookup returns CDR1 LNHDA and CDR2 SQIVND (reference sequence). The CDR3 is 15 amino acids. The V and J ends lost 1 base and 8 bases, in that order; junction bases with no gene match: 8. The chain's CDR3 is CASSIVGQGMGGYTF. The CDR3 bases are TGTGCCAGTAGTATAGTGGGACAGGGAATGGGAGGCTACACCTTC.

The chain uses TRBV19 and TRBJ2-1; TRBD1 aligns across 11 bases. The J segment lost 6 bases and the V segment lost 5 bases, leaving 0 bases of the junction unmatched. CDR1 is LNHDA and CDR2 is SQIVND in the germline V gene (reference sequence). This CDR3 comprises 13 residues. The CDR3 DNA reads as TGTGCCAGTAGTGGGACAGGGGGCAATGAGCAGTTCTTC. Translation: CASSGTGGNEQFF.

The chain employs TRBV6-5 and TRBJ1-1, with 8 positions matching TRBD1. CDR1 and CDR2 (germline): MNHEY, SVGAGI. V lost 2 bases, J lost 1 base, and 0 bases stayed unmatched. This CDR3 comprises 14 residues. CDR3 in DNA: TGTGCCAGCAGTTACACAGGGGGGAACACTGAAGCTTTCTTT. This codes for CASSYTGGNTEAFF.

V gene TRBV11-3 combines with J gene TRBJ2-1; 7 bases fit TRBD2. The germline V gene encodes CDR1 SGHNT and CDR2 YENEEA. V trimming: 0 bases; J trimming: 4 bases; junction bases outside the gene matches: 9. This CDR3 region has 17 residues. CDR3 in DNA: TGTGCCAGCAGCTTAGAGGGATCTAGCGGAGGTTACAATGAGCAGTTCTTC. Amino acids: CASSLEGSSGGYNEQFF.

On this clone: Compared with germline, one end of the junction differs, possibly owing to a read error. The V and J genes are TRBV4-2 and TRBJ2-7, with a weak D call TRBD2 (6 bases). The germline V gene encodes CDR1 LGHNA and CDR2 YNFKEQ. The CDR3 has 16 residues. The CDR3 protein is CASSKDGGSHGYEQYF. The CDR3 DNA reads as TGTGCCAGCAGCAAAGACGGAGGGTCGCACGGTTACGAGCAGTACTTC.

The count of this clone is one. The J gene is TRBJ1-2, the V gene TRBV27, with unresolved D. The V gene's germline CDR1 is MNHEY and CDR2 SMNVEV (reference sequence). V lost 6 bases and J 0 bases, leaving 8 bases between the germline ends. The CDR3 loop spans 13 amino acids. CDR3 amino acids: CASSPRANYGYTF. CDR3 nucleotides: TGTGCCAGCAGCCCTCGGGCTAACTATGGCTACACCTTC.

The chain employs TRBV18 and TRBJ2-5; D unclear. The CDR3 totals 13 residues. CDR1 and CDR2 from the germline V gene are KGHSH and LQKENI. V lost 3 bases and J 5 bases, leaving 10 bases between the germline ends. The CDR3, as DNA: TGTGCCAGCTCACCTAGACCCGACGAGACCCAGTACTTC. Encoded protein: CASSPRPDETQYF. The full variable domain, with the rest looked up from reference TRBV18 and TRBJ2-5, is NAGVMQNPRHLVRRRGQEARLRCSPMKGHSHVYWYRQLPEEGLKFMVYLQKENIIDESGMPKERFSAEFPKEGPSILRIQQVVRGDSAAYFCASSPRPDETQYFGPGTRLLVL.

The V call is TRBV5-1, the J call TRBJ2-5, with TRBD1 matching over 11 bases. Germline CDR1 is SGHRS and CDR2 is YFSETQ. This CDR3 region has 14 residues. J lost 7 bases, V lost 4 bases, and 6 bases had no gene match. CDR3 in amino acids: CASSRGQGVGTQYF. CDR3 nucleotide sequence: TGCGCCAGCAGCCGGGGACAGGGGGTGGGGACCCAGTACTTC.

The chain is built from TRBV28 and TRBJ1-1; no clear D. This CDR3 spans 12 amino acids. Germline CDR1 MDHEN, CDR2 SYDVKM. The V end was cut by 2 bases, the J end by 5 bases, with 6 bases between. CDR3 in amino acids: CASSLVETEAFF. The CDR3 DNA follows: TGTGCCAGCAGTTTAGTGGAAACTGAAGCTTTCTTT.

The CDR3 protein is CASSQDLLGEQFF. DNA for the CDR3: TGTGCCAGCAGCCAAGATCTACTAGGCGAGCAGTTCTTC. The rearrangement links TRBV3-1 (or the pseudogene TRBV3-2) to TRBJ2-1; maybe TRBD2 (5 bases). The CDR3 runs to 13 residues. The V gene lost 0 bases and the J gene lost 10 bases, with 10 bases spanning the gap. CDR1 is LGHDT, CDR2 YNNKEL, per germline (reference sequence).